The subject of this entry is one T cell receptor beta chain. The antigen is undetermined. The sample belongs to a study of cytomegalovirus exposure and HLA in healthy donors. The study, taken as a whole, reports: 164 TCR beta chains were listed as cytomegalovirus-associated. There were some public TCRs occurring in many donors, but most TCR sequences were rare.

V dropped 1 base and J dropped 3; count of bases not matched to a gene: 2. Germline values: CDR1 MDHEN, CDR2 SYDVKM. The CDR3 sequence is 14 residues long. Only in-frame clones appear in the TCRdb table, and some are missing; sequencing was by immunoSEQ multiplex PCR. The sample records approximately 270,000 clones, more than 75% being singletons. The sequence came from a young man in good health and CMV-seropositive. What was sequenced was PBMCs. The chain couples TRBV28 to TRBJ2-7; 8 bases are shared with TRBD1. Here the CDR3 reads CASSLSGGDYEQYF. The CDR3 coding sequence is TGTGCCAGCAGTTTATCAGGGGGCGACTACGAGCAGTACTTC.